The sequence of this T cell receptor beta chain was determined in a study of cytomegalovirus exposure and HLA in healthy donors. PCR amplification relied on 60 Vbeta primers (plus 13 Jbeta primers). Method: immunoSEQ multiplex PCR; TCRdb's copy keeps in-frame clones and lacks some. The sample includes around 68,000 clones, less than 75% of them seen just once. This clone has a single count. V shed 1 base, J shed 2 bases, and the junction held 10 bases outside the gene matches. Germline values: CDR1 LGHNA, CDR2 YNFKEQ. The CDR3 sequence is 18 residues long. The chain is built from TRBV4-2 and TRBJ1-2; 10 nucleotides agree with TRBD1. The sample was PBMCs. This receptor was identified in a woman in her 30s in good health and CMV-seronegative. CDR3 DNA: TGTGCCAGCAGCCAAGGAGGCCTAGGGACAGGGGAAAACTATGGCTACACCTTC. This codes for CASSQGGLGTGENYGYTF.